Below, 15 T cell receptor beta chains from the same sample are listed, as sequenced in a study of blood T cell repertoires in COVID-19. Method: immunoSEQ multiplex PCR; TCRdb's copy keeps in-frame clones and lacks some. The data hold about 150,000 clones, with roughly 80% observed a single time. Sequencing was performed on peripheral blood. These receptors all come from a man between 60 and 75 years old with acute or convalescent COVID-19.

The chain has TRBV10-3 and TRBJ2-1; 9 bases map to TRBD2. This CDR3 is 16 amino acids long. With 6 bases clipped from V and 7 bases from J, the junction kept 13 bases outside the gene matches. The germline CDR1 and CDR2 sequences are ENHRY and SYGVKD. The CDR3 reads CAISGSPGAGGNEQFF. In nucleotides, the CDR3 is TGTGCCATCAGCGGATCCCCGGGAGCGGGGGGAAATGAGCAGTTCTTC.

The genes are TRBV6-2 or TRBV6-3 and TRBJ2-1, with a tentative D call TRBD1 (6 bases). The V gene's germline CDR1 is MNHEY and CDR2 SVGEGT. The CDR3 has 16 amino acids. Trimming shortened V by 5 bases and J by 9 bases, and 23 bases separated the two germline ends. This CDR3 is CASSLAPRGGPSEQFF. The CDR3 DNA follows: TGTGCCAGCAGTCTGGCCCCCAGAGGGGGTCCTAGTGAGCAGTTCTTC.

This CDR3 reads CASSSGLAGGGEQFF. CDR3 in DNA: TGTGCCAGCAGTTCGGGACTAGCGGGGGGTGGTGAGCAGTTCTTC. The J gene is TRBJ2-1, the V gene TRBV6-5; 15 bases align to TRBD2. The CDR3 runs 15 residues. Germline CDR1 and CDR2: MNHEY and SVGAGI. The ends lost 4 bases at V and 9 bases at J; junction bases unmatched: 4.

The chain uses TRBV7-2 and TRBJ1-3; D gene uncertain. The CDR3 loop spans 16 amino acids. Germline V gives CDR1 SGHTA, CDR2 FQGNSA. Trimming removed 0 bases at V and 0 bases at J, with 9 bases between. The CDR3 DNA sequence: TGTGCCAGCAGCTTAGCAGCGGCCTCCTCTGGAAACACCATATATTTT. It yields the protein CASSLAAASSGNTIYF.

CDR3 nucleotides: TGTGCCAGCAGCTCATCCGGCGGGGTTCGAGGCACCGGGGAGCTGTTTTTT. It encodes CASSSSGGVRGTGELFF. The chain couples TRBV7-8 to TRBJ2-2; possible D gene TRBD2, 6 bases. The CDR3 runs to 17 residues. The V end was cut by 4 bases, the J end by 4 bases, with 19 bases between. Germline V lookup: CDR1 SGHVS, CDR2 FQNEAQ.

V is TRBV6-5 and J is TRBJ2-1, with 7 bases that match TRBD2. V trimming: 0 bases; J trimming: 10 bases; junction bases outside the gene matches: 12. There are 16 residues in the CDR3. Germline-derived CDR1 and CDR2 are MNHEY and SVGAGI. CDR3 bases: TGTGCCAGCAGTTACTCTGGAGGGAGGGCCAATTTGGAGCAGTTCTTC. The encoded protein is CASSYSGGRANLEQFF.

The chain links TRBV18 to TRBJ2-1; weak D call: TRBD2 (6 bases). The germline CDR1 and CDR2 sequences are KGHSH and LQKENI. This CDR3 comprises 12 residues. The germline V and J ends were trimmed by 3 bases and 10 bases, with 10 bases remaining between them. In DNA form, the CDR3 reads TGTGCCAGCTCACCGCCGGCGGGGGAGCAGTTCTTC. Translation gives CASSPPAGEQFF.

V usage is TRBV29-1 and J usage is TRBJ1-4, with a possible D match to TRBD1 (5 bases). CDR1 SQVTM and CDR2 ANQGSEA come from the germline V gene. CDR3 length: 13 residues. Trimming stripped 3 bases from V and 5 bases from J, with 10 bases between. CDR3 protein: CSVDLEGNEKLFF. The CDR3 DNA reads as TGCAGCGTTGATTTGGAGGGGAATGAAAAACTGTTTTTT.

This clone was observed a handful of times. The chain combines TRBV3-1 (or the pseudogene TRBV3-2) with TRBJ1-6; TRBD1 matches 8 bases. The germline gives CDR1 LGHDT, CDR2 YNNKEL (reference sequence). Unmatched junction bases numbered 6, after V lost 3 bases and J lost 11 bases. The CDR3 is 14 amino acids. Written as DNA, the CDR3 is TGTGCCAGCAGCCAGAGAGACAGGGGTACACCCCTCCACTTT. Amino acid sequence: CASSQRDRGTPLHF.

CDR3 amino acids: CASSGLGLDTQYF. In DNA form, the CDR3 reads TGCGCCAGCAGCGGTCTGGGGCTAGATACGCAGTATTTT. The V gene is TRBV4-1, the J gene TRBJ2-3; D may be TRBD1 (5 bases). CDR1 MGHRA and CDR2 YSYEKL come from the germline V gene. This CDR3 is built from 13 residues. The ends were cut back, 5 bases at V and 5 bases at J, with 11 bases in the middle.

V and J are TRBV4-1 and TRBJ1-1, with 8 bases that match TRBD1. Germline CDR1 is MGHRA and CDR2 is YSYEKL. V lost 0 bases and J lost 2; bases outside the gene matches: 5. CDR3 length: 16 residues. CDR3 coding DNA: TGCGCCAGCAGCCAAGAACTCAGGGGGCTTAACACTGAAGCTTTCTTT. It yields the protein CASSQELRGLNTEAFF.

The rearrangement uses TRBV7-2 and TRBJ2-1, with D maybe TRBD2 (5 bases). The CDR3 spans 18 residues. Germline V CDR1 and CDR2: SGHTA, FQGNSA. V lost 4 bases, J lost 8 bases, and 27 bases lay in between. The CDR3 DNA reads TGTGCCAGCAGCTCCGATCCCCAAGGAGGTAGGCCCGGGGATGAGCAGTTCTTC. Translation: CASSSDPQGGRPGDEQFF.

The J gene is TRBJ2-3, the V gene TRBV7-6, with 14 positions matching TRBD2. Unmatched junction bases numbered 6, after V lost 1 base and J lost 6 bases. Per the germline V gene, CDR1 is SGHVS and CDR2 is FNYEAQ. The CDR3 consists of 17 residues. The CDR3 nucleotides read TGTGCCAGCAGCTTAGGCCGACTAGCGGGAGGGTCTGATACGCAGTATTTT. It translates to CASSLGRLAGGSDTQYF. The variable domain in full, completed from reference TRBV7-6 and TRBJ2-3, reads GAGVSQSPRYKVTKRGQDVALRCDPISGHVSLYWYRQALGQGPEFLTYFNYEAQQDKSGLPNDRFSAERPEGSISTLTIQRTEQRDSAMYRCASSLGRLAGGSDTQYFGPGTRLTVL.

The chain carries TRBV28 and TRBJ1-1; D call uncertain. Between the trimmed V and J ends, which lost 6 bases and 2 bases, there was a span of 10 bases. Germline CDR1 reads MDHEN; CDR2 reads SYDVKM. This CDR3 has 13 residues. The CDR3 nucleotides read TGTGCCAGCAGACCGCAGACTAACACTGAAGCTTTCTTT. Amino acid sequence: CASRPQTNTEAFF.

The chain couples TRBV5-1 to TRBJ2-3; TRBD2 matches at 10 bases. Losses at the gene ends were 7 bases for V and 3 bases for J; bases not matched to a gene: 14. Germline CDR1 and CDR2: SGHRS and YFSETQ. The CDR3 spans 17 residues. The CDR3 nucleotides are TGCGCCAGCGGAAAAGAACCTTCTAGCGGGAGAACAGATACGCAGTATTTT. Amino acids: CASGKEPSSGRTDTQYF.